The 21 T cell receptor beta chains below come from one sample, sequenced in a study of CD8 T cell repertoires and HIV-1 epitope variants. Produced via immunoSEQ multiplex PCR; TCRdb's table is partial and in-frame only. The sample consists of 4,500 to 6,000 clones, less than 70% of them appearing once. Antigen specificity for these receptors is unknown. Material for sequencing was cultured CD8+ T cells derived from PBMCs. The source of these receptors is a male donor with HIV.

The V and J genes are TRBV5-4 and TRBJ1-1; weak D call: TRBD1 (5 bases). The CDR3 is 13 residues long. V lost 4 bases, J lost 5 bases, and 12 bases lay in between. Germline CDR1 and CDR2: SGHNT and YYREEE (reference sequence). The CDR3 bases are TGTGCCAGCAGCCTCGGGACGGGGACTGAAGCTTTCTTT. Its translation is CASSLGTGTEAFF.

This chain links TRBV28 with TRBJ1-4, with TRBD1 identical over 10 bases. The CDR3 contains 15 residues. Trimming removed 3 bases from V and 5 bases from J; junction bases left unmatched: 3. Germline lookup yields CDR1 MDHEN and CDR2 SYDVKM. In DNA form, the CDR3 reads TGTGCCAGCAGTTTCCCGGGACAGGGGAATGAAAAACTGTTTTTT. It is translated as CASSFPGQGNEKLFF.

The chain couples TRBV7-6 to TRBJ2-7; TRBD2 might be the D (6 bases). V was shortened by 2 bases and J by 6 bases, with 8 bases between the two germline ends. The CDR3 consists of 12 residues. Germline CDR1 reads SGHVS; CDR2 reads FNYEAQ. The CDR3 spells CASSLRAGEQYF. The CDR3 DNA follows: TGTGCCAGCAGCTTACGAGCGGGCGAGCAGTACTTC.

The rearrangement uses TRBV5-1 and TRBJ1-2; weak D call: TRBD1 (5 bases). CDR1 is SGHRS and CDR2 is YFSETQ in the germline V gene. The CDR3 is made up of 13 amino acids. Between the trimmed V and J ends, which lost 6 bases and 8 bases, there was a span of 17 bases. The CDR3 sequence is CASIGDLGSGYTF. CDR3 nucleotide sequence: TGCGCCAGCATCGGGGACCTCGGATCAGGCTACACCTTC.

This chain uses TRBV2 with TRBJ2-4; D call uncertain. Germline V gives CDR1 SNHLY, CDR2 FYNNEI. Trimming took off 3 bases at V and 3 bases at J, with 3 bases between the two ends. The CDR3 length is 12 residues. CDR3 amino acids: CASSDSKNIQYF. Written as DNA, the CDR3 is TGTGCCAGCAGTGACAGCAAAAACATTCAGTACTTC.

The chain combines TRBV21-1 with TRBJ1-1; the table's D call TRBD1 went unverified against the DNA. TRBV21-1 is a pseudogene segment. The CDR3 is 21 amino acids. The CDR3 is CASRIQRRGQVPSRANTEAFF. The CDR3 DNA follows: TGTGCCAGCAGGATACAAAGGAGGGGACAGGTGCCATCCAGAGCGAACACTGAAGCTTTCTTT.

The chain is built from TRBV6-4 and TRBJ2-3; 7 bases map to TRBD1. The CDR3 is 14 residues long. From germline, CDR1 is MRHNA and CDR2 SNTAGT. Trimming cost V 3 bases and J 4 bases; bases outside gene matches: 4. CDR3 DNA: TGTGCCAGCAGTGAAGAGGGGGCGGCAGATACGCAGTATTTT. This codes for CASSEEGAADTQYF.

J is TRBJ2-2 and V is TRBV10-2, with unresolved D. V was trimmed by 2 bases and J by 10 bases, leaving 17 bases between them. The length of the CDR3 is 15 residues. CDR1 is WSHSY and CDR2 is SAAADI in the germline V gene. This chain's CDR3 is CASSEGFWAREELFF. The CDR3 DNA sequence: TGCGCCAGCAGTGAGGGGTTCTGGGCCCGAGAGGAGCTGTTTTTT.

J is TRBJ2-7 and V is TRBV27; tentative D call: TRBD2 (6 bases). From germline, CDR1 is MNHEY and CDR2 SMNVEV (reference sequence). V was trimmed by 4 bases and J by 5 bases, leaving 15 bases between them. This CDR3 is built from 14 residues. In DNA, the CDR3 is TGTGCCAGCAGTTCGACGGTGCGGGACGACGAGCAGTACTTC. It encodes CASSSTVRDDEQYF.

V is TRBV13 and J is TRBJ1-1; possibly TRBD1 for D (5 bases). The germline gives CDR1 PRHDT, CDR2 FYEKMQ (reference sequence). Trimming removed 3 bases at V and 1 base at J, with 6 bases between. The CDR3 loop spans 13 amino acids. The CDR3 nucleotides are TGTGCCAGCAGCTTGCAGGGGAACACTGAAGCTTTCTTT. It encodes CASSLQGNTEAFF.

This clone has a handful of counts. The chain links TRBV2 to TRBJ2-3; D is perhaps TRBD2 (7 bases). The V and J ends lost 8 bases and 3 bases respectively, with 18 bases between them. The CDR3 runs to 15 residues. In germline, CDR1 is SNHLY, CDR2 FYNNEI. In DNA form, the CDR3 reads TGTGCCAGCCGAATGGGAGGGGGTTGGACAGATACGCAGTATTTT. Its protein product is CASRMGGGWTDTQYF. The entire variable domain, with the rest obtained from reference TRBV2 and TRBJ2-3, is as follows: EPEVTQTPSHQVTQMGQEVILRCVPISNHLYFYWYRQILGQKVEFLVSFYNNEISEKSEIFDDQFSVERPDGSNFTLKIRSTKLEDSAMYFCASRMGGGWTDTQYFGPGTRLTVL.

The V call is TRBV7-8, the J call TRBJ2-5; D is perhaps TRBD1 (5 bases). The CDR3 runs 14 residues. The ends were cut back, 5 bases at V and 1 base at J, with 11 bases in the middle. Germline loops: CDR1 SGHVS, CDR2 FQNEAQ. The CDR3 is CASSDGQPQETQYF. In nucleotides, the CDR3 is TGTGCCAGCAGCGACGGACAACCCCAAGAGACCCAGTACTTC.

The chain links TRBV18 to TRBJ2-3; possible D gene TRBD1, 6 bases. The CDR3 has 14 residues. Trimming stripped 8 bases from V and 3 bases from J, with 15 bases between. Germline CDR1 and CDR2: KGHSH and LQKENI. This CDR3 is CASTPSGATDTQYF. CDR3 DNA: TGTGCCAGCACCCCATCAGGGGCAACAGATACGCAGTATTTT. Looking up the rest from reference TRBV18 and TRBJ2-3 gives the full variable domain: NAGVMQNPRHLVRRRGQEARLRCSPMKGHSHVYWYRQLPEEGLKFMVYLQKENIIDESGMPKERFSAEFPKEGPSILRIQQVVRGDSAAYFCASTPSGATDTQYFGPGTRLTVL.

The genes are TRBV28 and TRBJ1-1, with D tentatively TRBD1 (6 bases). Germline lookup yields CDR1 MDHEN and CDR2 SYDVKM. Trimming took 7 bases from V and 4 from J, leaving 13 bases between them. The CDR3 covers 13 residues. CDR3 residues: CASISRGSTEAFF. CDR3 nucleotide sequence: TGTGCCAGCATCTCCAGGGGATCCACTGAAGCTTTCTTT.

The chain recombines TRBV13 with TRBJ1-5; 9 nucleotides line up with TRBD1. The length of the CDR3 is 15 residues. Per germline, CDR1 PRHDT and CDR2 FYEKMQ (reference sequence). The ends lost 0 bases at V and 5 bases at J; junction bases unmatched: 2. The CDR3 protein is CASSLGQGAHQPQHF. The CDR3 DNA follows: TGTGCCAGCAGCTTAGGACAGGGGGCCCATCAGCCCCAGCATTTT.

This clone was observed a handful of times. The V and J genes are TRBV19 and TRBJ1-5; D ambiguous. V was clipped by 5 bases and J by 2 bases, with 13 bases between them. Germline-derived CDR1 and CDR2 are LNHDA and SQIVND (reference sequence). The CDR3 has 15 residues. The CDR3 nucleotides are TGTGCCAGTAGTGTCGGGGAATGGGGCAATCAGCCCCAGCATTTT. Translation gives CASSVGEWGNQPQHF. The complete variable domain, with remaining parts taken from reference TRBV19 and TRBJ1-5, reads DGGITQSPKYLFRKEGQNVTLSCEQNLNHDAMYWYRQDPGQGLRLIYYSQIVNDFQKGDIAEGYSVSREKKESFPLTVTSAQKNPTAFYLCASSVGEWGNQPQHFGDGTRLSIL.

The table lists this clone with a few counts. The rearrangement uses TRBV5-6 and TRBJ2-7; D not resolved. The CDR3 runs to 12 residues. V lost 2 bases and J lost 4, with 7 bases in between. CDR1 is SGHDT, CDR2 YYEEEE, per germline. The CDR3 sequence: CASSFAEYEQYF. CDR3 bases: TGTGCCAGCAGCTTCGCCGAGTACGAGCAGTACTTC.

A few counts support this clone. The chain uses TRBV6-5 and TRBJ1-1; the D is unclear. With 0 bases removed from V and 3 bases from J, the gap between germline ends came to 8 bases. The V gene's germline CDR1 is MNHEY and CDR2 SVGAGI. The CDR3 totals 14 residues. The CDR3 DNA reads TGTGCCAGCAGTTACTCGACGGGGTACACTGAAGCTTTCTTT. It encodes CASSYSTGYTEAFF.

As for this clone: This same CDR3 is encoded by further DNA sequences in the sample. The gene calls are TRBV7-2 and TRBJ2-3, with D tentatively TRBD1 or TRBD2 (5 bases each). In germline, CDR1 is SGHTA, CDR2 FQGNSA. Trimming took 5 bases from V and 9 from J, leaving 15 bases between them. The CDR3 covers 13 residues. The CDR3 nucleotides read TGTGCCAGCAGCCTAGACGGGGCCCAGACGCAGTATTTT. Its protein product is CASSLDGAQTQYF.

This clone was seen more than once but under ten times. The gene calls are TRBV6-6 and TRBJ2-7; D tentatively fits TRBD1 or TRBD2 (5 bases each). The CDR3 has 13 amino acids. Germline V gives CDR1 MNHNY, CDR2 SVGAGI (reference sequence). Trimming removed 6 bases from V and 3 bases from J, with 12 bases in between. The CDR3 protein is CASRPIGGYEQYF. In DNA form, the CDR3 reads TGTGCCAGCAGACCTATTGGGGGCTACGAGCAGTACTTC.

The CDR3 loop is CATSRDRGLNTEAFF. In DNA, the CDR3 is TGTGCCACCAGCAGAGACCGGGGTTTAAACACTGAAGCTTTCTTT. V and J are TRBV15 and TRBJ1-1; D is unresolved. Germline-derived CDR1 and CDR2 are LNHNV and YYDKDF (reference sequence). The ends were cut back, 0 bases at V and 2 bases at J, with 10 bases in the middle. The CDR3 runs to 15 residues.